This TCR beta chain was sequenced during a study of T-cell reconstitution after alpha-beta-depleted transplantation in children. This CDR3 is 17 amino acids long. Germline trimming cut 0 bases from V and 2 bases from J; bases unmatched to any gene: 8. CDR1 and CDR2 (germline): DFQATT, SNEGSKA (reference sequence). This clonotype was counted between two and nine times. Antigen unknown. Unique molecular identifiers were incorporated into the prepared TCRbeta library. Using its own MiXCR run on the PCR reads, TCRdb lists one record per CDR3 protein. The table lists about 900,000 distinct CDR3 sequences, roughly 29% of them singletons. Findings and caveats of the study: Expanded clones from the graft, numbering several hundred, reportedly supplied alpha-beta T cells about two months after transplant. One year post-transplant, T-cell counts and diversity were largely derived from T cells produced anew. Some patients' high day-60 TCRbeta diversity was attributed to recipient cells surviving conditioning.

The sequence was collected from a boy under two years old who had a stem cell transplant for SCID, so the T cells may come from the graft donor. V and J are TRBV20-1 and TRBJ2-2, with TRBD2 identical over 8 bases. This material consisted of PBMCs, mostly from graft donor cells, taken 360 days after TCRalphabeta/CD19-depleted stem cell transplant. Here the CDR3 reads CSARDMASGLNTGELFF. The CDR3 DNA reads TGCAGTGCTAGAGATATGGCTAGCGGGCTTAACACCGGGGAGCTGTTTTTT.